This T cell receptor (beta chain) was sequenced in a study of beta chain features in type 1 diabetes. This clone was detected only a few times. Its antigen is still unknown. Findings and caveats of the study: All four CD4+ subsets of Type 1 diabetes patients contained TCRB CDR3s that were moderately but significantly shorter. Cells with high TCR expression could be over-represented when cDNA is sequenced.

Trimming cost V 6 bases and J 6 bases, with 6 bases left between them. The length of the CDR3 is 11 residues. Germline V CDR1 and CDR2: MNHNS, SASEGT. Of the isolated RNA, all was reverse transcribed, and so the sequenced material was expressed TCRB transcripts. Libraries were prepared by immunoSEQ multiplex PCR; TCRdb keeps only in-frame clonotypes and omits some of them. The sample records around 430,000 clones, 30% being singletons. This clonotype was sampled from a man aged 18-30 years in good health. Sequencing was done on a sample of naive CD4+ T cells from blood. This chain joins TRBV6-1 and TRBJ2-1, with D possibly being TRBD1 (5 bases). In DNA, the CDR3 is TGTGCCAGCAGCCAGGGCAATGAGCAGTTCTTC. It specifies CASSQGNEQFF.